These 14 T cell receptor beta chains share one sample of origin, sequenced in a study of CD8 T cells in Susac syndrome. Reverse transcription of 0.5 to 1 ug RNA was performed with random hexamers. TCRdb reprocessed the immunoSEQ multiplex PCR reads with MiXCR, giving one entry per CDR3 protein. Here the sample spans around 120,000 distinct CDR3 sequences, 85% to 95% being singletons. Sequencing used CD4+ T cells from PBMCs. All receptors derive from a human donor with multiple sclerosis.

This clonotype has just a few counts. This chain joins TRBV3-1 and TRBJ1-5, with D maybe TRBD1 (6 bases). Germline V gene sequence: CDR1 LGHDT, CDR2 YNNKEL (reference sequence). Trimming took 0 bases from V and 6 from J, leaving 15 bases between them. This CDR3 region has 16 residues. The CDR3 DNA reads as TGTGCCAGCAGCCAAGATCGGGCCAGGGGAATTCAGCCCCAGCATTTT. This translates into CASSQDRARGIQPQHF.

This chain links TRBV5-4 with TRBJ1-1; 9 bases align to TRBD1. Germline CDR1 SGHNT, CDR2 YYREEE (reference sequence). The length of the CDR3 is 16 residues. The CDR3 here is CASARTGEGGRTEAFF. As DNA, the CDR3 is TGTGCATCCGCCCGGACAGGGGAAGGAGGTAGGACTGAAGCTTTCTTT.

This sequence joins TRBV9 and TRBJ2-5; TRBD2 agrees at 10 bases. CDR3 length: 18 residues. Trimming took 4 bases from V and 1 from J; bases not matched to a gene: 13. Germline-derived CDR1 and CDR2 are SGDLS and YYNGEE. For the CDR3, the DNA is TGTGCCAGCAGCCCGAGGGGGTCTAGCGGGGGATTCCAAGAGACCCAGTACTTC. Its protein product is CASSPRGSSGGFQETQYF.

The chain is built from TRBV7-9 and TRBJ1-5; D call uncertain. CDR1 SEHNR and CDR2 FQNEAQ come from the germline V gene (reference sequence). Trimming left V 1 base short and J 7 bases short, with 11 bases between. CDR3 length: 14 amino acids. This chain's CDR3 is CASSLDGQIQPQHF. CDR3 DNA sequence: TGTGCCAGCAGCTTAGACGGGCAGATACAGCCCCAGCATTTT.

This chain connects TRBV7-8 to TRBJ2-3, with D unresolved. The length of the CDR3 is 11 residues. Trimming shortened V by 3 bases and J by 12 bases, and 10 bases separated the two germline ends. The V gene's germline CDR1 is SGHVS and CDR2 FQNEAQ. The CDR3 region is CASSFARGQYF. In DNA, the CDR3 is TGTGCCAGCAGCTTTGCCCGCGGACAGTATTTT.

The V call is TRBV30, the J call TRBJ1-1; possible D gene TRBD1, 5 bases. Germline CDR1 GTSNPN, CDR2 SVGIG (reference sequence). V was shortened by 1 base and J by 1 base, with 10 bases between the two germline ends. There are 14 residues in the CDR3. The CDR3 sequence is CAWSAKGRNTEAFF. The CDR3 bases are TGTGCCTGGAGTGCTAAGGGACGGAACACTGAAGCTTTCTTT. The whole variable domain, remainder taken from reference TRBV30 and TRBJ1-1, is SQTIHQWPATLVQPVGSPLSLECTVEGTSNPNLYWYRQAAGRGLQLLFYSVGIGQISSEVPQNLSASRPQDRQFILSSKKLLLSDSGFYLCAWSAKGRNTEAFFGQGTRLTVV.

The CDR3 DNA follows: TGTGCCAGCAGCTTAGATCTGCGGGGCGGAACGAACACCGGGGAGCTGTTTTTT. Translating it yields CASSLDLRGGTNTGELFF. The chain combines TRBV7-3 with TRBJ2-2; TRBD2 is a possible D gene (6 bases). CDR1 and CDR2 (germline): SGHTA, FQGTGA. This CDR3 is 18 amino acids long. V was clipped by 2 bases and J by 0 bases, with 16 bases between them.

J is TRBJ2-2 and V is TRBV11-1; D unclear. Between the trimmed V and J ends, which lost 7 bases and 0 bases, there was a span of 15 bases. Germline V gene data show CDR1 as SGHAT and CDR2 as FQDESV (reference sequence). The CDR3 is 16 residues long. CDR3 in amino acids: CASNEMAGANTGELFF. In nucleotides, the CDR3 is TGTGCCAGCAACGAGATGGCAGGAGCGAACACCGGGGAGCTGTTTTTT.

The CDR3: CASTSVFGSPLHF. The DNA of the CDR3 is TGTGCCAGCACATCGGTGTTTGGGTCACCCCTCCACTTT. The chain employs TRBV28 and TRBJ1-6; no firm D call. V was clipped by 7 bases and J by 10 bases, with 14 bases between them. CDR1 and CDR2 from the germline V gene are MDHEN and SYDVKM. CDR3 length: 13 residues. Based on the CDR3 plus reference TRBV28 and TRBJ1-6, the full variable domain is DVKVTQSSRYLVKRTGEKVFLECVQDMDHENMFWYRQDPGLGLRLIYFSYDVKMKEKGDIPEGYSVSREKKERFSLILESASTNQTSMYLCASTSVFGSPLHFGNGTRLTVT.

The chain has TRBV30 and TRBJ2-6; TRBD2 might be the D (5 bases). The CDR3 consists of 19 residues. Germline V lookup: CDR1 GTSNPN, CDR2 SVGIG (reference sequence). V lost 0 bases and J lost 2, with 20 bases in between. The CDR3 DNA is TGTGCCTGGAGTGTTTACGGGGTGGCTCGAGCTGCTGGGGCCAACGTCCTGACTTTC. It translates to CAWSVYGVARAAGANVLTF. Variable domain in full (rest from reference TRBV30 and TRBJ2-6): SQTIHQWPATLVQPVGSPLSLECTVEGTSNPNLYWYRQAAGRGLQLLFYSVGIGQISSEVPQNLSASRPQDRQFILSSKKLLLSDSGFYLCAWSVYGVARAAGANVLTFGAGSRLTVL.

The chain carries TRBV9 and TRBJ1-3; 7 nucleotides match TRBD1. Germline values: CDR1 SGDLS, CDR2 YYNGEE. The CDR3 covers 15 residues. Trimming cost V 2 bases and J 4 bases; bases outside gene matches: 6. CDR3 sequence: CASSVEPGQGNTIYF. The CDR3 DNA is TGTGCCAGCAGCGTGGAGCCGGGACAGGGAAACACCATATATTTT.

The chain couples TRBV30 to TRBJ2-2; the match to TRBD2 covers 12 bases. The CDR3 totals 17 residues. J lost 0 bases, V lost 1 base, and 3 bases had no gene match. The germline CDR1 and CDR2 sequences are GTSNPN and SVGIG (reference sequence). The CDR3 nucleotides are TGTGCCTGGAGTGGACTAGCGGGGGCCGCGAACACCGGGGAGCTGTTTTTT. It translates to CAWSGLAGAANTGELFF.

CDR3 protein: CASSLSGGSNQPQHF. DNA of the CDR3: TGTGCCAGCAGTTTATCTGGAGGGAGCAATCAGCCCCAGCATTTT. The chain uses TRBV27 and TRBJ1-5; D remains ambiguous. In germline, CDR1 is MNHEY, CDR2 SMNVEV (reference sequence). This CDR3 comprises 15 residues. Trimming cost V 0 bases and J 1 base, with 7 bases left between them.

V and J are TRBV7-8 and TRBJ2-2; 12 bases fit TRBD2. Per the germline V gene, CDR1 is SGHVS and CDR2 is FQNEAQ. The CDR3 runs 15 residues. Germline trimming cut 5 bases from V and 5 bases from J; bases unmatched to any gene: 3. In nucleotides, the CDR3 is TGTGCCAGCAGCCCTAGCGGGGGGGGTACCGGGGAGCTGTTTTTT. Translation: CASSPSGGGTGELFF.